The rows below give T cell receptor beta chains drawn from one sample of a study of shared clonotypes between healthy human individuals. Here immunoSEQ multiplex PCR was the method, and the copy in TCRdb shows in-frame clones only, minus some. The repertoire holds a few hundred thousand clones, with roughly 72% as singletons. Sample: PBMCs. These receptors all come from a woman between 40 and 55 years old in good health. Some clones in this sample may be carry-over from other donors' samples. CDR3s include the opening cysteine and the closing phenylalanine or tryptophan. Each record gives: V gene, J gene, D gene, clone size, CDR3 protein, CDR3 DNA. The D gene is left open where the match is weak. The size entry is marked missing in some rows and otherwise reads once, few, many or a size class.

V gene: TRBV19
J gene: TRBJ1-4
D gene: TRBD1
clone size: .
CDR3 protein: CASSTSRTGGGEKLFF
CDR3 DNA: TGTGCCAGTAGTACGTCCCGGACAGGGGGCGGTGAAAAACTGTTTTTT

V gene: TRBV6-5
J gene: TRBJ2-1
D gene: TRBD1
clone size: .
CDR3 protein: CASTPSQGAYEQFF
CDR3 DNA: TGTGCCAGCACTCCTTCTCAGGGGGCCTATGAGCAGTTCTTC

V gene: TRBV7-3
J gene: TRBJ2-3
D gene: TRBD2
clone size: .
CDR3 protein: CASSPGLAGGEDTQYF
CDR3 DNA: TGTGCCAGCAGCCCGGGACTAGCGGGAGGGGAAGATACGCAGTATTTT

V gene: TRBV27
J gene: TRBJ2-7
D gene: .
clone size: .
CDR3 protein: CASSSQRTYAYEQYF
CDR3 DNA: TGTGCCAGCAGTTCCCAGCGGACGTATGCCTACGAGCAGTACTTC

V gene: TRBV7-3
J gene: TRBJ2-7
D gene: TRBD1
clone size: .
CDR3 protein: CASSSGQGIPYEQYF
CDR3 DNA: TGTGCCAGCAGCTCAGGACAGGGTATTCCCTACGAGCAGTACTTC

V gene: TRBV7-3
J gene: TRBJ2-1
D gene: TRBD1
clone size: .
CDR3 protein: CASSFGTVGEQFF
CDR3 DNA: TGTGCCAGCAGCTTTGGGACAGTAGGTGAGCAGTTCTTC

V gene: TRBV5-5
J gene: TRBJ2-7
D gene: TRBD1
clone size: once
CDR3 protein: CASSLGQGLYEQYF
CDR3 DNA: TGTGCCAGCAGCTTGGGACAGGGTCTCTACGAGCAGTACTTC

V gene: TRBV28
J gene: TRBJ2-1
D gene: .
clone size: .
CDR3 protein: CASSPGGGAPYNEQFF
CDR3 DNA: TGTGCCAGCAGTCCGGGGGGCGGGGCCCCCTACAATGAGCAGTTCTTC

V gene: TRBV4-1
J gene: TRBJ1-2
D gene: .
clone size: .
CDR3 protein: CASSQTRGIYGYTF
CDR3 DNA: TGCGCCAGCAGCCAGACTAGGGGGATCTATGGCTACACCTTC

V gene: TRBV5-4
J gene: TRBJ2-1
D gene: TRBD1
clone size: .
CDR3 protein: CASSTGTGTYNEQFF
CDR3 DNA: TGTGCCAGCAGCACCGGGACAGGTACCTACAATGAGCAGTTCTTC

V gene: TRBV6-4
J gene: TRBJ2-2
D gene: TRBD1
clone size: .
CDR3 protein: CASSDSQGAPGELFF
CDR3 DNA: TGTGCCAGCAGTGACTCCCAGGGGGCCCCCGGGGAGCTGTTTTTT

V gene: TRBV2
J gene: TRBJ2-3
D gene: TRBD1
clone size: .
CDR3 protein: CASRRQGWEDTQYF
CDR3 DNA: TGTGCCAGCAGGAGACAGGGGTGGGAGGATACGCAGTATTTT

V gene: TRBV7-9
J gene: TRBJ2-2
D gene: .
clone size: .
CDR3 protein: CASSSGTPNTGELFF
CDR3 DNA: TGTGCCAGCAGCTCCGGGACACCGAACACCGGGGAGCTGTTTTTT

V gene: TRBV19
J gene: TRBJ2-2
D gene: TRBD1
clone size: .
CDR3 protein: CASSIGRTGGNTGELFF
CDR3 DNA: TGTGCCAGTAGTATCGGTAGGACAGGGGGTAACACCGGGGAGCTGTTTTTT

V gene: TRBV6-5
J gene: TRBJ1-2
D gene: TRBD1
clone size: .
CDR3 protein: CAAPGQGLVSYGYTF
CDR3 DNA: TGTGCCGCCCCGGGACAGGGTCTTGTATCCTATGGCTACACCTTC

V gene: TRBV7-2
J gene: TRBJ1-2
D gene: .
clone size: few
CDR3 protein: CASVPTHLANYGYTF
CDR3 DNA: TGTGCCAGCGTACCTACTCATTTAGCTAACTATGGCTACACCTTC

V gene: TRBV5-4
J gene: TRBJ2-3
D gene: .
clone size: .
CDR3 protein: CASSLVPNTDTQYF
CDR3 DNA: TGTGCCAGCAGCTTGGTACCCAACACAGATACGCAGTATTTT

V gene: TRBV18
J gene: TRBJ1-3
D gene: .
clone size: .
CDR3 protein: CASSAGADSGNTIYF
CDR3 DNA: TGTGCCAGCTCAGCGGGGGCCGACTCTGGAAACACCATATATTTT

V gene: TRBV19
J gene: TRBJ1-1
D gene: TRBD1
clone size: .
CDR3 protein: CASSSQGLTTEAFF
CDR3 DNA: TGTGCCAGTAGCTCACAGGGGTTAACAACTGAAGCTTTCTTT

V gene: TRBV4-2
J gene: TRBJ1-1
D gene: TRBD1
clone size: .
CDR3 protein: CASSRRQGAISTEAFF
CDR3 DNA: TGTGCCAGCAGCCGTCGACAGGGGGCGATTTCTACTGAAGCTTTCTTT

V gene: TRBV5-1
J gene: TRBJ1-2
D gene: TRBD1
clone size: .
CDR3 protein: CASSLAAQGAVGYTF
CDR3 DNA: TGCGCCAGCAGCTTGGCGGCCCAGGGGGCTGTTGGCTACACCTTC

V gene: TRBV6-1
J gene: TRBJ1-2
D gene: .
clone size: .
CDR3 protein: CASSDRLPGFGGYTF
CDR3 DNA: TGTGCCAGCAGTGATCGTCTACCAGGGTTCGGGGGTTACACCTTC

V gene: TRBV30
J gene: TRBJ2-1
D gene: TRBD2
clone size: .
CDR3 protein: CAWTSGSVEQFF
CDR3 DNA: TGTGCCTGGACTAGCGGGAGCGTTGAGCAGTTCTTC

V gene: TRBV19
J gene: TRBJ1-1
D gene: .
clone size: many
CDR3 protein: CASSIDHGRLLTEAFF
CDR3 DNA: TGTGCCAGTAGTATAGATCATGGCAGATTGTTGACTGAAGCTTTCTTT